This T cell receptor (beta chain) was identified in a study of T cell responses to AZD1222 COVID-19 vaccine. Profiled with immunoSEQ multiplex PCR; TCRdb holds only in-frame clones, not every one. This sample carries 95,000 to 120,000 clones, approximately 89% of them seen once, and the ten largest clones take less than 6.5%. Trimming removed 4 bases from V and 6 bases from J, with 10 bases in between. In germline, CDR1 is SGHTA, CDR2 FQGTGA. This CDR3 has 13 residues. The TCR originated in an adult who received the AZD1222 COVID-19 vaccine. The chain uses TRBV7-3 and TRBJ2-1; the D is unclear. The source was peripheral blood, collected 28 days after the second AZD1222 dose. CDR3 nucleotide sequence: TGTGCCAGCAGCTCCCCCACATTCAATGAGCAGTTCTTC. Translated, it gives CASSSPTFNEQFF.